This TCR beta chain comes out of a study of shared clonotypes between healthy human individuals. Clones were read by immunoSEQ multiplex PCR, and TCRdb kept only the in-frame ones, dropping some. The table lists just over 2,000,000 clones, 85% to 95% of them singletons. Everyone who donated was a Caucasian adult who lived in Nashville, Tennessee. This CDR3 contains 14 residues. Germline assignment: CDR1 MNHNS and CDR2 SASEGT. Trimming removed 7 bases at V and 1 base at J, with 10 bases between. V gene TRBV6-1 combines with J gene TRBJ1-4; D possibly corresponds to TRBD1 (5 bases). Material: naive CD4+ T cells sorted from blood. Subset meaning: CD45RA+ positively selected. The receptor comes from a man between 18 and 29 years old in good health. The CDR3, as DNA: TGTGCCAGCACCAGGGCGCTAACTAATGAAAAACTGTTTTTT. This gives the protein CASTRALTNEKLFF.